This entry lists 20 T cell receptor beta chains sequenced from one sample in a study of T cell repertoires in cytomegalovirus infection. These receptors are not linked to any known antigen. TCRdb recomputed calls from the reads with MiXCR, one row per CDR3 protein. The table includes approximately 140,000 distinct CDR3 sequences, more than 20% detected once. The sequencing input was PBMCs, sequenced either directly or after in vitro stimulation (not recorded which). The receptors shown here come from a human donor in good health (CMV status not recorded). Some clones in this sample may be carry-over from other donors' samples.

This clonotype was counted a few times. The CDR3 DNA reads as TGTGCCAGCAGCCAAACGGACAGGGTCCTTCGTGAAGCTTTCTTT. Protein sequence: CASSQTDRVLREAFF. The chain links TRBV28 to TRBJ1-1, with 8 bases matching TRBD1. Germline CDR1 reads MDHEN; CDR2 reads SYDVKM. This CDR3 region has 15 residues. The J segment lost 7 bases and the V segment lost 6 bases, leaving 13 bases of the junction unmatched.

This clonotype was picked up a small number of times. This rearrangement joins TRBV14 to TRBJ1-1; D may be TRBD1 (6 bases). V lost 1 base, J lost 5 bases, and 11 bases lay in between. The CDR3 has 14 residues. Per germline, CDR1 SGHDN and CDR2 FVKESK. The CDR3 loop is CASSQVGGRTEAFF. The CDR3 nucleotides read TGTGCCAGCAGCCAAGTCGGGGGGCGTACTGAAGCTTTCTTT.

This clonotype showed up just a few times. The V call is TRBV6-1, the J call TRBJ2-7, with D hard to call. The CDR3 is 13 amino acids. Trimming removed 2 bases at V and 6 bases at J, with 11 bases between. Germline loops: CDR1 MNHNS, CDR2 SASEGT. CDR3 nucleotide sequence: TGTGCCAGCAGTGAAAAGAGGTTTTTCGAGCAGTACGTC. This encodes CASSEKRFFEQYV.

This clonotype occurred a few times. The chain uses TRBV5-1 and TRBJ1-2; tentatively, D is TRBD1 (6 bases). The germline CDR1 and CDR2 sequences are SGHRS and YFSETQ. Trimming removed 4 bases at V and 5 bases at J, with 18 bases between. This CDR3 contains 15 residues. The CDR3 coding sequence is TGCGCCAGCAGCCCTGACAGGCTAGGGGATTATGGCTACACCTTC. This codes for CASSPDRLGDYGYTF.

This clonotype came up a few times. The CDR3 region is CASSLDNSPLHF. The CDR3 coding sequence is TGTGCCAGCAGCTTAGATAATTCACCCCTCCACTTT. The V gene is TRBV7-3, the J gene TRBJ1-6; D is uncertain. The germline V gene has CDR1 SGHTA and CDR2 FQGTGA. This CDR3 has 12 amino acids. V gave up 2 bases and J gave up 5 bases, with 1 base separating them.

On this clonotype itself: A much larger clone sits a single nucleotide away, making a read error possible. CDR3 nucleotide sequence: TGTGCCAACAGCTTTCGGAGCGGGACCACCGGGGAGCTGTTTTTT. It is translated as CANSFRSGTTGELFF. V is TRBV7-2 and J is TRBJ2-2, with 7 nucleotides matching TRBD2. In germline, CDR1 is SGHTA, CDR2 FQGNSA. The CDR3 contains 15 residues. The whole variable domain, filled in from reference TRBV7-2 and TRBJ2-2, reads GAGVSQSPSNKVTEKGKDVELRCDPISGHTALYWYRQSLGQGLEFLIYFQGNSAPDKSGLPSDRFSAERTGGSVSTLTIQRTQQEDSAVYLCANSFRSGTTGELFFGEGSRLTVL.

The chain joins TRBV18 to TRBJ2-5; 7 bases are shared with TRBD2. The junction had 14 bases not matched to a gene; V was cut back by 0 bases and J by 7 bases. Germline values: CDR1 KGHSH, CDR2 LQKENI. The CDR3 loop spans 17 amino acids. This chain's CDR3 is CASSPPASGGFARTQYF. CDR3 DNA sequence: TGTGCCAGCTCACCACCTGCTAGCGGAGGATTCGCGAGGACCCAGTACTTC.

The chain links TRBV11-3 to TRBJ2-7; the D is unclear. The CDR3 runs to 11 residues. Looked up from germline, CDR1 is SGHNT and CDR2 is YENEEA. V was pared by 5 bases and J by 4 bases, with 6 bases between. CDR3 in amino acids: CASSEQYEQYV. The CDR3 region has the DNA TGTGCCAGCAGCGAACAGTACGAGCAGTACGTC.

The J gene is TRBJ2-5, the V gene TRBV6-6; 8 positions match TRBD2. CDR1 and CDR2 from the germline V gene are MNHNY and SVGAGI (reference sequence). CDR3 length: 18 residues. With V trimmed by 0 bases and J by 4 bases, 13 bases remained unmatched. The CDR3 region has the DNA TGTGCCAGCAGTTACTCGATTGGTTCGCGTCTAGCGGGAGAGACCCAGTACTTC. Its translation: CASSYSIGSRLAGETQYF.

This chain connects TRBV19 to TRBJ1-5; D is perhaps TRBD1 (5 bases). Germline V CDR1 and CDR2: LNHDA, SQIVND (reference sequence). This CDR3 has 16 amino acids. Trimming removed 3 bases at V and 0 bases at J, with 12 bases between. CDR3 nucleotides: TGTGCCAGTAGTATCGATTCCGGGGGTAGCAATCAGCCCCAGCATTTT. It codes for CASSIDSGGSNQPQHF.

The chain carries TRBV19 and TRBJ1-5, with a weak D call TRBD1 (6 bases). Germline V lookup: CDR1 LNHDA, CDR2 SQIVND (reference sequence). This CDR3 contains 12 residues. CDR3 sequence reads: CAGGAPARPQHF. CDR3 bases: TGTGCAGGGGGGGCCCCAGCCAGGCCCCAGCATTTT.

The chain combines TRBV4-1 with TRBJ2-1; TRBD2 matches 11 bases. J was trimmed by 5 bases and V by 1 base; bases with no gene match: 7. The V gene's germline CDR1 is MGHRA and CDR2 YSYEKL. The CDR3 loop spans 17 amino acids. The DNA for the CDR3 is TGCGCCAGCAGCCAAGTGCTAGCGGGAGGTGGGGACAATGAGCAGTTCTTC. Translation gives CASSQVLAGGGDNEQFF.

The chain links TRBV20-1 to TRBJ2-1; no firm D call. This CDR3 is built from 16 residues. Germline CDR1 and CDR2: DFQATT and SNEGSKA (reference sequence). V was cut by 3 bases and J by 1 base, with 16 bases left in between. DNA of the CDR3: TGCAGTGCTAGTGAGATGGAGAAAGCATCCTACAATGAGCAGTTCTTC. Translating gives CSASEMEKASYNEQFF.

CDR3 nucleotides: TGTGCCAGCAGTTACTCCAGGGGTTACGAGCAGTACGTC. This encodes CASSYSRGYEQYV. The chain carries TRBV6-2 or TRBV6-3 and TRBJ2-7, with D possibly matching TRBD1 (6 bases). The CDR3 is made up of 13 amino acids. The germline V gene has CDR1 MNHEY and CDR2 SVGEGT. V dropped 0 bases and J dropped 4 bases, with 7 bases sitting between them.

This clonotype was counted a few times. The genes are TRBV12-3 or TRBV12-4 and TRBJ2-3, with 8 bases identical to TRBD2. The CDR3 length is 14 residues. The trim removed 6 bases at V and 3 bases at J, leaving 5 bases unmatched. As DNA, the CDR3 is TGTGCCAGCAGCCATAGCGGGACGACAGATACGCAGTATTTT. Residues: CASSHSGTTDTQYF.

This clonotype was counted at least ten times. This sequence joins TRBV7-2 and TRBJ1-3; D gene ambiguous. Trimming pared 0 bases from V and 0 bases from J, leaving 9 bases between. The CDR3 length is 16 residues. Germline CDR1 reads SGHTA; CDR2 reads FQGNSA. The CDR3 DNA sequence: TGTGCCAGCAGCTTAGCGGCGGATGTCTCTGGAAACACCATATATTTT. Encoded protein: CASSLAADVSGNTIYF. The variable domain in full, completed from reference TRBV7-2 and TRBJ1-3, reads GAGVSQSPSNKVTEKGKDVELRCDPISGHTALYWYRQSLGQGLEFLIYFQGNSAPDKSGLPSDRFSAERTGGSVSTLTIQRTQQEDSAVYLCASSLAADVSGNTIYFGEGSWLTVV.

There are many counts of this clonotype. CDR3 coding DNA: TGTGCCAGCTCACCAGGGGGCCAAACTGAAGCTTTCTTT. Translated: CASSPGGQTEAFF. The chain combines TRBV18 with TRBJ1-1; possible D gene TRBD1, 6 bases. The germline gives CDR1 KGHSH, CDR2 LQKENI. The CDR3 runs 13 residues. The V end lost 2 bases, the J end lost 5 bases, and 9 bases lay between the germline ends.

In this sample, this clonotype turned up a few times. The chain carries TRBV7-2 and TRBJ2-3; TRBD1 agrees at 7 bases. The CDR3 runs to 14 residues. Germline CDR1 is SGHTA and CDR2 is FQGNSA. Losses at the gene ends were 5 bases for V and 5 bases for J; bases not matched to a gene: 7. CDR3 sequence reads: CASSRRQGEDTQYF. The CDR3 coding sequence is TGTGCCAGCAGCAGGAGACAGGGCGAAGATACGCAGTATTTT.

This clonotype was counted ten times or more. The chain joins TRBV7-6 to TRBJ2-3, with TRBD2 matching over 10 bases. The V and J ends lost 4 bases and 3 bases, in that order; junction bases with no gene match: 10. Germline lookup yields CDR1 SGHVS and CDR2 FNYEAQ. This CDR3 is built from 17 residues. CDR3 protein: CASSSSLAGVFTDTQYF. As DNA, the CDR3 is TGTGCCAGCAGCTCGTCTCTAGCGGGAGTTTTTACAGATACGCAGTATTTT.

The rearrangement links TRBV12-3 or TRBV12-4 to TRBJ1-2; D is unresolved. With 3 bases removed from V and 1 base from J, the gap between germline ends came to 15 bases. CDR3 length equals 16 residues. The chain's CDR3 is CASSLYAPILNYGYTF. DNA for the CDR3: TGTGCCAGCAGTTTGTATGCCCCGATCCTTAACTATGGCTACACCTTC.